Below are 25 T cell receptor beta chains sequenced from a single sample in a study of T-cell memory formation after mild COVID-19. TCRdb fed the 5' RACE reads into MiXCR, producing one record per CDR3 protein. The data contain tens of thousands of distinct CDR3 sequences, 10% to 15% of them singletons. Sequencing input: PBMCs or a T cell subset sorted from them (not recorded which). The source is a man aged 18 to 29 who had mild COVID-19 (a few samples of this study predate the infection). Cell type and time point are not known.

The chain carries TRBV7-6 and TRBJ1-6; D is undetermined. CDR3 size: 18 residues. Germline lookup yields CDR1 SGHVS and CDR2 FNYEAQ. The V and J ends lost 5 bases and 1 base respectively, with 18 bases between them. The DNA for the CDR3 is TGTGCCAGCAGCGGTAGGGCCCCAGGAGGGTCCTATAATTCACCCCTCCACTTT. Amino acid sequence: CASSGRAPGGSYNSPLHF.

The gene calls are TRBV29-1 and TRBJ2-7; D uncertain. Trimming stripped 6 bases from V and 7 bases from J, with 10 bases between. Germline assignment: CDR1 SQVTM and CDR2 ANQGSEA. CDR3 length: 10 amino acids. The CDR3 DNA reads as TGCAGCGTGGTGGCTGGTGAGCAGTACTTC. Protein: CSVVAGEQYF.

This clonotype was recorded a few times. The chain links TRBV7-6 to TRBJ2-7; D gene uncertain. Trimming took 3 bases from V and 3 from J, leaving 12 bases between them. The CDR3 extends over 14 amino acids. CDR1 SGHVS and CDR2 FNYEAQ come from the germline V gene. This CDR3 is CASSFRLSDYEQYF. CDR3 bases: TGTGCCAGCAGCTTTCGGCTGTCCGACTACGAGCAGTACTTC.

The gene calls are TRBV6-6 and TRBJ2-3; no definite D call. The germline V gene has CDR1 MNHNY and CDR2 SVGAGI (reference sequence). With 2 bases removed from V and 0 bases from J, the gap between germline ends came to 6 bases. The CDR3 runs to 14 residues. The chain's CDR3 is CASSYADSTDTQYF. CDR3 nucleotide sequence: TGTGCCAGCAGTTACGCGGATAGCACAGATACGCAGTATTTT.

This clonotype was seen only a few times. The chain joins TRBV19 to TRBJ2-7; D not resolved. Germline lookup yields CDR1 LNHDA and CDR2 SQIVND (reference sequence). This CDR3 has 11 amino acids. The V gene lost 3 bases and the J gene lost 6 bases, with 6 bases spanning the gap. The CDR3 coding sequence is TGTGCCAGTAGTATGGGATCCGAGCAGTACGTC. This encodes CASSMGSEQYV.

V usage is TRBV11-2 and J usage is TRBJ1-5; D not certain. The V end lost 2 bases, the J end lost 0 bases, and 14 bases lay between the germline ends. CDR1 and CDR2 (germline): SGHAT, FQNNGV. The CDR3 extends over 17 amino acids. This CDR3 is CASSLSSSANSNQPQHF. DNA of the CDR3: TGTGCCAGCAGCTTATCTTCCTCGGCTAATAGCAATCAGCCCCAGCATTTT.

Here the CDR3 DNA reads TGTGCCAGCAGTTGGTCAGTAACGTTCTACGAGCAGTACGTC. It is translated as CASSWSVTFYEQYV. The chain carries TRBV6-2 or TRBV6-3 and TRBJ2-7; D remains unclear. Germline CDR1 is MNHEY and CDR2 is SVGEGT. The CDR3 sequence is 14 residues long. The germline V and J ends were trimmed by 4 bases and 3 bases, with 13 bases remaining between them.

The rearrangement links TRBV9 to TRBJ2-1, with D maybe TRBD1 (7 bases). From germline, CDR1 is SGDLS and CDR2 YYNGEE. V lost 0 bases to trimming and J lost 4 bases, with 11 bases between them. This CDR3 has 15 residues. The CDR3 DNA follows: TGTGCCAGCAGCGTAGTTCAGGGGGGATACAATGAGCAGTTCTTC. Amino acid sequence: CASSVVQGGYNEQFF.

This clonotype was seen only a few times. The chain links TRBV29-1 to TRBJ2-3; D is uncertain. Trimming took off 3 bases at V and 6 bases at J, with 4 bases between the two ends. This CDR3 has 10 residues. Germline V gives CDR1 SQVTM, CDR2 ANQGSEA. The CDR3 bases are TGCAGCGTTGACGCTGATACGCAGTATTTT. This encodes CSVDADTQYF.

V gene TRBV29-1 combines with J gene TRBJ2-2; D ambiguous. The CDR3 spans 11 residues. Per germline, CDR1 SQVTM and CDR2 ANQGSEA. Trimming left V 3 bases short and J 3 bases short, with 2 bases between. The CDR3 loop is CSVDDTGELFF. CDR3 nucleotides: TGCAGCGTTGACGACACCGGGGAGCTGTTTTTT.

The CDR3 protein is CASSLGHLYGYTF. The CDR3 DNA sequence: TGTGCCAGCAGCTTAGGGCACCTCTATGGCTACACCTTC. The gene calls are TRBV7-9 and TRBJ1-2, with D unclear. The germline V gene has CDR1 SEHNR and CDR2 FQNEAQ (reference sequence). Trimming took off 1 base at V and 4 bases at J, with 7 bases between the two ends. The CDR3 is 13 amino acids.

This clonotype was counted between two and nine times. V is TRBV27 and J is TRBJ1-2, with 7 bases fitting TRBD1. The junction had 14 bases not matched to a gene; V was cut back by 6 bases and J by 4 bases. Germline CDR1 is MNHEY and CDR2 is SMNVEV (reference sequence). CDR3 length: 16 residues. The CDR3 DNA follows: TGTGCCAGCAGGCCGATGACCGGGACAGTACTCTATGGCTACACCTTC. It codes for CASRPMTGTVLYGYTF.

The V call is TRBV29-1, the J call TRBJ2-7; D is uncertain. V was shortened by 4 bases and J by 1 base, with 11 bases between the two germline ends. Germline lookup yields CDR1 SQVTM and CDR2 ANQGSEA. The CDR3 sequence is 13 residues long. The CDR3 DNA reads TGCAGCGTTGTGATATCCGGGTCCTACGAGCAGTACGTC. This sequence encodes CSVVISGSYEQYV.

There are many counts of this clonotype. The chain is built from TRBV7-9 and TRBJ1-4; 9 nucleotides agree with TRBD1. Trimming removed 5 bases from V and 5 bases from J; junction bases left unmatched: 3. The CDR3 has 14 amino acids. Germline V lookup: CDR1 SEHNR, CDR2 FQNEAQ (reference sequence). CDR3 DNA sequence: TGTGCCAGCAGCCCGGGACAGGGCAATGAAAAACTGTTTTTT. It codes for CASSPGQGNEKLFF.

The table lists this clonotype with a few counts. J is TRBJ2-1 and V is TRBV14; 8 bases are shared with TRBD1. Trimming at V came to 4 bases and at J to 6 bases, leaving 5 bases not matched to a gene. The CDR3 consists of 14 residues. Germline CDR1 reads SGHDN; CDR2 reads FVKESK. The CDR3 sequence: CASSLWTGFNEQFF. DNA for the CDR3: TGTGCCAGCAGCCTTTGGACAGGGTTCAATGAGCAGTTCTTC.

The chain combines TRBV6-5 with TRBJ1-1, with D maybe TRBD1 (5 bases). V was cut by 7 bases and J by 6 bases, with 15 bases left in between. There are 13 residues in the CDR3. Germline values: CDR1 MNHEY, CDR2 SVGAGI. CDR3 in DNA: TGTGCCAGCACCCTGTCCTGGGGCTCTGAAGCTTTCTTT. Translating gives CASTLSWGSEAFF.

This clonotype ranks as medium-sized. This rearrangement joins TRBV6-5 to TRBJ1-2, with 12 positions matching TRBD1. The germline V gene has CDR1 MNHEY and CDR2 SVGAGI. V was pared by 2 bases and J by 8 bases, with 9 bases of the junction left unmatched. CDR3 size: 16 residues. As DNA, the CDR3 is TGTGCCAGCAGTTACGAGTGGGACAGGGGGCTGGGCGGCTACACCTTC. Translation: CASSYEWDRGLGGYTF.

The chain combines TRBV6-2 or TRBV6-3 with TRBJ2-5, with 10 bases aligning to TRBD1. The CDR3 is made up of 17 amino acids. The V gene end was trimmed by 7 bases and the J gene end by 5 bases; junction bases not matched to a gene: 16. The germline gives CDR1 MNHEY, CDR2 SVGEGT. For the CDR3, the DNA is TGTGCCAGCACCCACCGGGACAGGGGTACAGGAGATGAGACCCAGTACTTC. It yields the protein CASTHRDRGTGDETQYF.

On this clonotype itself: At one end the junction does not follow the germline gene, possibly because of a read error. The CDR3 DNA is TGTGCCAGCAGTGAAACAGGGGGCTATAGCTACACCTTC. Amino acid sequence: CASSETGGYSYTF. This chain connects TRBV25-1 to TRBJ1-2; 9 positions match TRBD1. This CDR3 region has 13 residues. Germline V gene lookup returns CDR1 MGHDK and CDR2 SYGVNS.

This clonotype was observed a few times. This CDR3 is CATSRERRSEKLFF. The DNA of the CDR3 is TGTGCCACCAGCAGAGAGAGGAGGAGCGAAAAACTGTTTTTT. The chain recombines TRBV15 with TRBJ1-4; no clear D gene. V was trimmed by 0 bases and J by 8 bases, leaving 10 bases between them. This CDR3 contains 14 residues. The V gene's germline CDR1 is LNHNV and CDR2 YYDKDF (reference sequence).

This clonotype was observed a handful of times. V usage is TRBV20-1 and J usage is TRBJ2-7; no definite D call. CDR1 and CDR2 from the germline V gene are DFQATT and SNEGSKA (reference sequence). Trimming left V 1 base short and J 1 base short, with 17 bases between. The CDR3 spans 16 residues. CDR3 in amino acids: CSARADQNDFSYEQYF. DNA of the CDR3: TGCAGTGCTAGAGCGGACCAAAATGATTTTTCCTACGAGCAGTACTTC.

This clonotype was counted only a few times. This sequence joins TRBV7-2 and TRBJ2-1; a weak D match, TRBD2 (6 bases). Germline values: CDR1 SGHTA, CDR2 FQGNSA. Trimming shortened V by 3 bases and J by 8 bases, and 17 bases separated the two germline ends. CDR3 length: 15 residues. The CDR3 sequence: CASSLWDSRGDEQFF. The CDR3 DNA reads TGTGCCAGCAGCTTGTGGGACTCGCGAGGCGATGAGCAGTTCTTC.

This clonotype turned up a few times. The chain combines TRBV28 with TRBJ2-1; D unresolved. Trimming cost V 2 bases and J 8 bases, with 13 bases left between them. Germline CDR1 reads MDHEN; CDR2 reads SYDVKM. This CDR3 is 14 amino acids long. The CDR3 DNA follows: TGTGCCAGCAGTTTAGGTCCGGGTGGCGATGAGCAGTTCTTC. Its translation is CASSLGPGGDEQFF.

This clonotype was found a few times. In DNA form, the CDR3 reads TGTGCCAGCAGCCCTTATACAGGGAGCTCCTACAATGAGCAGTTCTTC. Its translation is CASSPYTGSSYNEQFF. The chain links TRBV7-9 to TRBJ2-1, with D possibly TRBD1 on 6 matching bases. CDR3 length: 16 amino acids. Germline V lookup: CDR1 SEHNR, CDR2 FQNEAQ (reference sequence). The V gene lost 5 bases and the J gene lost 0 bases, with 14 bases spanning the gap.

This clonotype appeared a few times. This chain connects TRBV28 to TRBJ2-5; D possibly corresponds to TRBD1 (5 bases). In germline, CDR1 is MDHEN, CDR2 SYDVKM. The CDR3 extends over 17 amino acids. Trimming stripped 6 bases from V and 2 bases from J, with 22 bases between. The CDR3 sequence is CASSRTVPATAQETQYF. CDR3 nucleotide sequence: TGTGCCAGCAGCCGAACCGTCCCCGCGACAGCACAAGAGACCCAGTACTTC. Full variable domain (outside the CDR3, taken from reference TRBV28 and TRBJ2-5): DVKVTQSSRYLVKRTGEKVFLECVQDMDHENMFWYRQDPGLGLRLIYFSYDVKMKEKGDIPEGYSVSREKKERFSLILESASTNQTSMYLCASSRTVPATAQETQYFGPGTRLLVL.